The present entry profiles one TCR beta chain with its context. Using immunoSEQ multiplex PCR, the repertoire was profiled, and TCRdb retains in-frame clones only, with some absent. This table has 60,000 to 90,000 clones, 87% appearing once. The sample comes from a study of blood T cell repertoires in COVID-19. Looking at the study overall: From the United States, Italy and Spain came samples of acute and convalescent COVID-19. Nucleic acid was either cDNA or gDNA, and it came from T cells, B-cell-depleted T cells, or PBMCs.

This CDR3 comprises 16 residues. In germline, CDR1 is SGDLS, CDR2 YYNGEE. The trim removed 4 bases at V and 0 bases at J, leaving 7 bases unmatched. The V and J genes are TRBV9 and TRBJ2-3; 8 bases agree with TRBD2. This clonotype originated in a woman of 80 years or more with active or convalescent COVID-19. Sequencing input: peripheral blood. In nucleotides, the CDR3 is TGTGCCAGCAGCTTTAGACTAGCGACTAGCACAGATACGCAGTATTTT. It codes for CASSFRLATSTDTQYF. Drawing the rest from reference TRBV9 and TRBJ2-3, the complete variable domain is DSGVTQTPKHLITATGQRVTLRCSPRSGDLSVYWYQQSLDQGLQFLIQYYNGEERAKGNILERFSAQQFPDLHSELNLSSLELGDSALYFCASSFRLATSTDTQYFGPGTRLTVL.